The entry that follows covers one T cell receptor beta chain sequence. Its specificity is unknown. Data came from immunoSEQ multiplex PCR; TCRdb stores just in-frame clones and leaves some out. The table includes about 150,000 clones, around 90% detected once. The CDR3 totals 15 residues. Germline V gene lookup returns CDR1 MNHEY and CDR2 SVGEGT. V gave up 5 bases and J gave up 1 base; unmatched junction bases: 8. The data were obtained in a study of T cell responses to AZD1222 COVID-19 vaccine. Whole-study results and caveats: There were vaccine-associated CD4 TCRs across spike, dominant at 160-218 and 743-854.

V and J are TRBV6-2 or TRBV6-3 and TRBJ2-7; 7 bases align to TRBD1. The sequence was collected from an adult in good health. The specimen comprised peripheral blood, sampled on day 0 of AZD1222 vaccination. CDR3 loop: CASSRDRDGSYEQYF. Here the CDR3 DNA reads TGTGCCAGCAGTCGCGACAGGGATGGGTCCTACGAGCAGTACTTC.